The 17 T cell receptor beta chains below were found in one sample sequenced in a study of blood T cell repertoires in COVID-19. Generated by immunoSEQ multiplex PCR, the TCRdb table keeps only in-frame clones and is missing some. This sample has roughly 87,000 clones; around 87% occur once, and the top ten carry around 5.3%. Sequenced: peripheral blood. These receptors all come from a man aged 35 to 55 with acute or convalescent COVID-19.

The chain uses TRBV19 and TRBJ1-1; D is possibly TRBD1 (6 bases). The CDR3 totals 14 residues. V was trimmed by 5 bases and J by 3 bases, leaving 13 bases between them. CDR1 LNHDA and CDR2 SQIVND come from the germline V gene (reference sequence). CDR3 amino acids: CASSVQGADTEAFF. CDR3 sequence (DNA): TGTGCCAGTAGTGTACAGGGAGCGGACACTGAAGCTTTCTTT.

V usage is TRBV19 and J usage is TRBJ1-1; D may be TRBD1 (6 bases). The germline V gene has CDR1 LNHDA and CDR2 SQIVND (reference sequence). The CDR3 length is 14 residues. The V and J ends lost 4 bases and 5 bases respectively, with 14 bases between them. CDR3 nucleotide sequence: TGTGCCAGTAGTACGACGTGGGGGCGAACTGAAGCTTTCTTT. Its protein is CASSTTWGRTEAFF.

The chain links TRBV6-2 or TRBV6-3 to TRBJ1-4; unclear D gene. CDR1 is MNHEY, CDR2 SVGEGT, per germline. With 2 bases removed from V and 6 bases from J, the gap between germline ends came to 7 bases. The CDR3 has 13 amino acids. The CDR3 protein is CASSYPGYEKLFF. The CDR3 bases are TGTGCCAGCAGTTACCCCGGGTATGAAAAACTGTTTTTT.

This sequence joins TRBV7-9 and TRBJ1-3; perhaps TRBD1 as D (5 bases). The CDR3 has 15 residues. The V and J ends lost 5 bases and 4 bases respectively, with 15 bases between them. Germline V gene sequence: CDR1 SEHNR, CDR2 FQNEAQ (reference sequence). The CDR3 nucleotides are TGTGCCAGCAGCGTAAGGGGAGGGGCCGGAAACACCATATATTTT. Translating gives CASSVRGGAGNTIYF.

The chain is built from TRBV19 and TRBJ1-4; weak D call: TRBD1 (6 bases). Germline CDR1 is LNHDA and CDR2 is SQIVND (reference sequence). Trimming pared 6 bases from V and 3 bases from J, leaving 14 bases between. The CDR3 extends over 15 amino acids. This CDR3 reads CASRPRTEANEKLFF. CDR3 nucleotide sequence: TGTGCCAGTAGGCCGAGGACAGAAGCTAATGAAAAACTGTTTTTT.

The gene calls are TRBV19 and TRBJ2-2; possible D gene TRBD1, 6 bases. Germline CDR1 and CDR2: LNHDA and SQIVND (reference sequence). This CDR3 spans 16 amino acids. V lost 3 bases and J lost 7, with 18 bases in between. The CDR3 is CASSILSLGASGELFF. CDR3 sequence (DNA): TGTGCCAGTAGTATTTTAAGTTTGGGGGCGAGCGGGGAGCTGTTTTTT.

This clone appeared a few times. The chain couples TRBV3-1 (or the pseudogene TRBV3-2) to TRBJ1-2, with D possibly being TRBD1 (5 bases). V was trimmed by 6 bases and J by 2 bases, leaving 16 bases between them. CDR1 and CDR2 (germline): LGHDT, YNNKEL (reference sequence). This CDR3 spans 15 amino acids. The CDR3 loop is CASREHGGSNYGYTF. DNA of the CDR3: TGTGCCAGCAGAGAACACGGGGGATCAAACTATGGCTACACCTTC.

Only one count was recorded for this clone. The chain couples TRBV30 to TRBJ1-1, with D possibly TRBD1 on 6 matching bases. Trimming shortened V by 2 bases and J by 7 bases, and 20 bases separated the two germline ends. The germline CDR1 and CDR2 sequences are GTSNPN and SVGIG (reference sequence). This CDR3 is built from 15 residues. The CDR3 loop is CAWSTGTVDYDEAFF. CDR3 nucleotides: TGTGCCTGGAGTACAGGGACGGTAGATTATGATGAAGCTTTCTTT.

The chain combines TRBV30 with TRBJ2-6; 8 bases fit TRBD1. V gave up 8 bases and J gave up 4 bases; unmatched junction bases: 13. There are 16 residues in the CDR3. CDR1 is GTSNPN, CDR2 SVGIG, per germline (reference sequence). This CDR3 is CALRPGQVIGANVLTF. In nucleotides, the CDR3 is TGTGCCCTAAGACCGGGACAGGTGATCGGGGCCAACGTCCTGACTTTC.

Only a few counts were recorded for this clone. This chain joins TRBV3-1 (or the pseudogene TRBV3-2) and TRBJ1-2; 7 bases align to TRBD1. With V trimmed by 0 bases and J by 0 bases, 4 bases remained unmatched. The CDR3 is 16 amino acids. Germline V lookup: CDR1 LGHDT, CDR2 YNNKEL (reference sequence). The DNA for the CDR3 is TGTGCCAGCAGCCAAGATCGACAGGGACCTAACTATGGCTACACCTTC. Translation gives CASSQDRQGPNYGYTF.

This clone was seen a few times. The chain combines TRBV6-4 with TRBJ1-2; unclear D gene. The CDR3 extends over 13 amino acids. Trimming pared 6 bases from V and 0 bases from J, leaving 8 bases between. The germline V gene has CDR1 MRHNA and CDR2 SNTAGT. The CDR3 spells CASSLGANYGYTF. CDR3 nucleotide sequence: TGTGCCAGCAGCCTGGGAGCTAACTATGGCTACACCTTC.

The J gene is TRBJ2-3, the V gene TRBV7-3; D possibly corresponds to TRBD2 (6 bases). Germline V lookup: CDR1 SGHTA, CDR2 FQGTGA. The CDR3 contains 16 residues. Trimming shortened V by 2 bases and J by 4 bases, and 16 bases separated the two germline ends. The CDR3 region is CASSLRRGPGPDTQYF. CDR3 in DNA: TGTGCCAGCAGCTTACGGAGGGGTCCCGGCCCAGATACGCAGTATTTT.

The chain has TRBV5-1 and TRBJ2-5; possibly TRBD2 for D (5 bases). The CDR3 loop spans 15 amino acids. Per the germline V gene, CDR1 is SGHRS and CDR2 is YFSETQ. The V end lost 4 bases, the J end lost 3 bases, and 16 bases lay between the germline ends. The CDR3: CASSHTLRGKETQYF. In DNA form, the CDR3 reads TGCGCCAGCAGCCACACCTTAAGAGGGAAAGAGACCCAGTACTTC. Filled out from reference TRBV5-1 and TRBJ2-5, the complete variable domain reads KAGVTQTPRYLIKTRGQQVTLSCSPISGHRSVSWYQQTPGQGLQFLFEYFSETQRNKGNFPGRFSGRQFSNSRSEMNVSTLELGDSALYLCASSHTLRGKETQYFGPGTRLLVL.

V is TRBV27 and J is TRBJ2-1; unclear D gene. The CDR3 loop spans 15 amino acids. Germline V gene sequence: CDR1 MNHEY, CDR2 SMNVEV (reference sequence). V dropped 6 bases and J dropped 4 bases, with 16 bases sitting between them. Here the CDR3 DNA reads TGTGCCAGCAGCCTCCGGAGAGGCCCTTACAATGAGCAGTTCTTC. It is translated as CASSLRRGPYNEQFF.

The rearrangement joins TRBV5-5 to TRBJ2-5; a weak D match, TRBD2 (6 bases). V lost 1 base, J lost 10 bases, and 11 bases lay in between. The CDR3 runs to 12 residues. Germline V gives CDR1 SGHKS, CDR2 YYEKEE (reference sequence). Written as DNA, the CDR3 is TGTGCCAGCAGCTTGCCGACTAGGGACCAGTACTTC. This codes for CASSLPTRDQYF.

This clone was counted between two and nine times. This chain joins TRBV11-3 and TRBJ2-2; 8 bases map to TRBD2. The V and J ends lost 3 bases and 4 bases, in that order; junction bases with no gene match: 7. CDR3 length: 16 residues. From germline, CDR1 is SGHNT and CDR2 YENEEA. The CDR3 region is CASSFSSGAVTGELFF. CDR3 in DNA: TGTGCCAGCAGCTTTAGTAGCGGGGCGGTCACCGGGGAGCTGTTTTTT.

The chain links TRBV27 to TRBJ1-5; 8 bases are shared with TRBD1. Germline values: CDR1 MNHEY, CDR2 SMNVEV (reference sequence). CDR3 size: 15 residues. After removal of 6 bases from V and 3 bases from J, the junction contained 7 bases not matched to a gene. The CDR3 region is CASRIQGADNQPQHF. The CDR3 DNA follows: TGTGCCAGCAGGATCCAGGGGGCCGACAATCAGCCCCAGCATTTT.